Ten or more counts support the clone carrying this T cell receptor (beta chain). The germline gene is not matched at one end of the junction; a read error may be the cause. The source of the sample is a study of regulatory T cells in long-lasting Graves disease. Study-level background: Graves' patients diagnosed newly had used antithyroid drugs under 3 months.

Through Arm-PCR of CDR3 regions and iRepertoire HTBI primers, TCR beta libraries were built. TCRdb used MiXCR to reprocess the multiplex PCR reads, holding one entry per CDR3 protein. The sample shows 450,000 to 500,000 distinct CDR3 sequences, roughly 16% of them seen only once. There are 11 residues in the CDR3. The germline V gene encodes CDR1 SGHRS and CDR2 YFSETQ. Time point defined: newly diagnosed GD, antithyroid drugs for less than 3 months. Extracted RNA from PBMCs served as the source of the TCR library. The data were also submitted as part of a second study, on T cells in Graves' hyperthyroidism and ophthalmopathy. That report notes: Each patient was aged 18 to 65 and had newly diagnosed hyperthyroidism of under 2 months' duration.

Here the sequenced sample was peripheral blood mononuclear cells (PBMCs), taken at new diagnosis, from a patient treated with antithyroid drugs. The receptor was derived from a man aged 40-49 years with Graves disease. The chain is built from TRBV5-1 and TRBJ1-1, with D perhaps TRBD1 (5 bases). The CDR3 spells CASSLQGEAFF. For the CDR3, the DNA is TGTGCCAGCAGCTTGCAGGGAGAAGCTTTCTTT.